The 2 T cell receptor beta chains listed next were all sequenced from one sample in a study of tissue T cells after allogeneic stem cell transplantation. The data were produced by immunoSEQ multiplex PCR, yet TCRdb's version contains in-frame clones alone and is incomplete. The table lists about 48,000 clones, about three quarters of them singletons. The sample consisted of sorted cells pooled from one or two spleens. These receptors were taken from a pool of C57BL/6 mice in good health.

This clone was seen a few times. Gene names and germline refer to mouse. The CDR3 is cut off 1 residue early in the read; its end comes from the germline J gene. V usage is TRBV16 and J usage is TRBJ1-1, with 10 bases lining up with TRBD1. V shed 4 bases and J 3 bases; nucleotides not matched to a gene: 5. The length of the CDR3 is 15 residues. Germline CDR1 reads SGHSA; CDR2 reads FRNQAP. The sequenced CDR3 bases are TGTGCAAGCAGCTCCTCCGGGACAGGGGACACAGAAGTCTTC. It encodes CASSSSGTGDTEVF. The complete CDR3 sequence is CASSSSGTGDTEVFF. Based on the CDR3 plus reference TRBV16 and TRBJ1-1, the full variable domain is NAGVIQTPRHKVTGKGQEATLWCEPISGHSAVFWYRQTIVQGLEFLTYFRNQAPIDDSGMPKERFSAQMPNQSHSTLKIQSTQPQDSAVYLCASSSSGTGDTEVFFGKGTRLTVV.

Concerning this clone itself: Genes here carry mouse names. The read ends 1 residue before the CDR3 terminus; that terminus is restored from the germline J gene. The chain employs TRBV31 and TRBJ1-2; D unclear. The CDR3 totals 12 residues. V was cut by 0 bases and J by 2 bases, with 4 bases left in between. Germline lookup yields CDR1 GKSSPN and CDR2 SITVG. CDR3 in amino acids: CAWSLENSDYTF. CDR3 DNA, as far as it was read: TGTGCCTGGAGTCTAGAGAACTCCGACTACACC.